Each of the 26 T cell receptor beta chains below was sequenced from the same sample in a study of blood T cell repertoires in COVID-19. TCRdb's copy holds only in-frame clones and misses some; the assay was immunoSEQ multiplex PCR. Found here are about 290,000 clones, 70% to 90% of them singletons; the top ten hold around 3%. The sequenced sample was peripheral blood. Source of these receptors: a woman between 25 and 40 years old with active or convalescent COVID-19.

The CDR3 DNA reads as TGTGCCACCAGCAGGACCAGGGGGGTGAACACTGAAGCTTTCTTT. It specifies CATSRTRGVNTEAFF. The V call is TRBV15, the J call TRBJ1-1; TRBD1 matches 7 bases. CDR3 length: 15 amino acids. Per the germline V gene, CDR1 is LNHNV and CDR2 is YYDKDF (reference sequence). Germline trimming cut 3 bases from V and 0 bases from J; bases unmatched to any gene: 4.

The CDR3 loop is CASSPDGSSGNTIYF. CDR3 nucleotide sequence: TGTGCCAGCAGTCCCGACGGGAGCTCTGGAAACACCATATATTTT. V and J are TRBV28 and TRBJ1-3; D remains ambiguous. The CDR3 spans 15 residues. V lost 5 bases to trimming and J lost 0 bases, with 11 bases between them. Germline CDR1 reads MDHEN; CDR2 reads SYDVKM. The full variable domain, with the rest looked up from reference TRBV28 and TRBJ1-3, is DVKVTQSSRYLVKRTGEKVFLECVQDMDHENMFWYRQDPGLGLRLIYFSYDVKMKEKGDIPEGYSVSREKKERFSLILESASTNQTSMYLCASSPDGSSGNTIYFGEGSWLTVV.

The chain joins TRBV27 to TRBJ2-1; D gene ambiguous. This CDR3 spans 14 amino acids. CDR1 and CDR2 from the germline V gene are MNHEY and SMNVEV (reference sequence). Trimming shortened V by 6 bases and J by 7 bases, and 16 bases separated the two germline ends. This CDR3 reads CASSNSGSLNEQFF. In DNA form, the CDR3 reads TGTGCCAGCAGCAACTCCGGGTCCCTAAATGAGCAGTTCTTC.

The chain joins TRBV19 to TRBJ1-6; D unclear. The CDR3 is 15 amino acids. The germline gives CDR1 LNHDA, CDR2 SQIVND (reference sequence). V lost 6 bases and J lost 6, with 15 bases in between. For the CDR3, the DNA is TGTGCCAGTAGCCTTAAGACTGGAATTAATTCACCCCTCCACTTT. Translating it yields CASSLKTGINSPLHF. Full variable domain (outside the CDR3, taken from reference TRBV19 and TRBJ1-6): DGGITQSPKYLFRKEGQNVTLSCEQNLNHDAMYWYRQDPGQGLRLIYYSQIVNDFQKGDIAEGYSVSREKKESFPLTVTSAQKNPTAFYLCASSLKTGINSPLHFGNGTRLTVT.

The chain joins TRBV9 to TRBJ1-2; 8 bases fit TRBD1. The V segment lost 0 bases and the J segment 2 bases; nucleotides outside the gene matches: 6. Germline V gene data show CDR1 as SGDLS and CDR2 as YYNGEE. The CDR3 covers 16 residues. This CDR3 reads CASSVVSSGGNYGYTF. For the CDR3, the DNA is TGTGCCAGCAGCGTAGTCTCCTCAGGGGGCAACTATGGCTACACCTTC.

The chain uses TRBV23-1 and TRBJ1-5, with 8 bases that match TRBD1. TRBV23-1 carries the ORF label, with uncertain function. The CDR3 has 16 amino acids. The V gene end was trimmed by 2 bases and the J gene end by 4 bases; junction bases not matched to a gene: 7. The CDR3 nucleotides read TGCGCCAGCAGTCAACGGACAGGGTGGGTTAATCAGCCCCAGCATTTT. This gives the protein CASSQRTGWVNQPQHF.

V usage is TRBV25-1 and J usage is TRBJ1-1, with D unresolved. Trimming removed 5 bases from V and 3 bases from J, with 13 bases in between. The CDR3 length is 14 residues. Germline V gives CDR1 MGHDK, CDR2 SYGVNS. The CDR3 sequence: CASSSSGMDTEAFF. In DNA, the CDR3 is TGTGCCAGCAGTAGCTCAGGCATGGACACTGAAGCTTTCTTT.

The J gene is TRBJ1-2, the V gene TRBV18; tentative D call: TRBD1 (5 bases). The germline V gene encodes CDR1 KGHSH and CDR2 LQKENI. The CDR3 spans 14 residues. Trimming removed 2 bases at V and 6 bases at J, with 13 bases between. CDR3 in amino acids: CASSPRGFGDGYTF. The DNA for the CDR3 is TGTGCCAGCTCACCAAGGGGTTTTGGGGATGGCTACACCTTC.

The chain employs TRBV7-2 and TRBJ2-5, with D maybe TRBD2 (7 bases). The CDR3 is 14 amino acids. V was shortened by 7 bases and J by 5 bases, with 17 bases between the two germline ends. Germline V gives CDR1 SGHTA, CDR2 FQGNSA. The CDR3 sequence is CASTRLGGVETQYF. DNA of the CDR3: TGTGCCAGCACCCGGCTAGGGGGGGTGGAGACCCAGTACTTC.

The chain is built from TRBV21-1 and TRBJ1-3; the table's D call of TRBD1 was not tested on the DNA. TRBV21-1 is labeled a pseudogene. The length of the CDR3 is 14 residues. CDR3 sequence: CASSPGHSGNTIYF. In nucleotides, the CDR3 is TGTGCCAGCAGCCCGGGACACTCTGGAAACACCATATATTTT.

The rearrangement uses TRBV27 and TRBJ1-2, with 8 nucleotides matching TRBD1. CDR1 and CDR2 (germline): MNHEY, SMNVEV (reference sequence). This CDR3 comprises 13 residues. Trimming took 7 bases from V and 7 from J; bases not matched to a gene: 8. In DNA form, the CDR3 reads TGTGCCAGCAAGGGACAGGATAGTTCTGGCTACACCTTC. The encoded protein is CASKGQDSSGYTF.

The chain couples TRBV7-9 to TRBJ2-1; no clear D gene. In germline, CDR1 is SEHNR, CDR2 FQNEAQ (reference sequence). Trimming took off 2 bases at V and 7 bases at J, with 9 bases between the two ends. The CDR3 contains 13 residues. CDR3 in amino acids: CASSLLSGNEQFF. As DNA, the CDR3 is TGTGCCAGCAGCTTATTATCCGGGAATGAGCAGTTCTTC.

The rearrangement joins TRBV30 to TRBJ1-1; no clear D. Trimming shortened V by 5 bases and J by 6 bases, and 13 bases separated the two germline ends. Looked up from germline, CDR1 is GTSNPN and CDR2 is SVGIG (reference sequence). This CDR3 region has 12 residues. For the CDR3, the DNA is TGTGCCTGGGGGCCAGGTTTCGCTGAAGCTTTCTTT. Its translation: CAWGPGFAEAFF.

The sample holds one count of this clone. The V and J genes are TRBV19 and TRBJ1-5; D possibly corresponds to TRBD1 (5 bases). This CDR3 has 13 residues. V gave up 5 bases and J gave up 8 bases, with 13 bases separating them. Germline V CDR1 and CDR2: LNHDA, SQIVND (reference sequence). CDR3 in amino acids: CASSVGHSEPQHF. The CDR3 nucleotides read TGTGCCAGTAGTGTCGGACATTCGGAGCCCCAGCATTTT.

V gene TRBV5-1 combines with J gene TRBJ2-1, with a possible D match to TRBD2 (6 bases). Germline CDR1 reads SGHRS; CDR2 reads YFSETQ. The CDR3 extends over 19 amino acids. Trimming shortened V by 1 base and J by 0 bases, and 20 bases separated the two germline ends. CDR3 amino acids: CASSLLPLNGGSSYNEQFF. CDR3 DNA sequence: TGCGCCAGCAGCTTGCTCCCCCTGAATGGAGGGAGCTCCTACAATGAGCAGTTCTTC.

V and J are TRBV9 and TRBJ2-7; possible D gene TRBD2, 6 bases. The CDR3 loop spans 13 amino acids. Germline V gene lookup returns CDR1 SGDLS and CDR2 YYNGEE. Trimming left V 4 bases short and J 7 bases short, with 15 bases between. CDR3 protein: CASSPHLASEQYF. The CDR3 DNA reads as TGTGCCAGCAGCCCCCACCTAGCGTCGGAGCAGTACTTC.

This CDR3 reads CASSPWGGDNYGYTF. The CDR3 nucleotides read TGTGCCAGCAGCCCCTGGGGGGGGGATAACTATGGCTACACCTTC. V is TRBV3-1 (or the pseudogene TRBV3-2) and J is TRBJ1-2, with a weak D call TRBD1 (5 bases). The germline V gene has CDR1 LGHDT and CDR2 YNNKEL (reference sequence). CDR3 length equals 15 residues. V lost 4 bases to trimming and J lost 1 base, with 13 bases between them.

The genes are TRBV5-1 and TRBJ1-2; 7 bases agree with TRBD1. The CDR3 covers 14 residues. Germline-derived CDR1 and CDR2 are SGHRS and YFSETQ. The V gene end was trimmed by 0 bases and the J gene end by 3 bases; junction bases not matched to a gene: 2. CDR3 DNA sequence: TGCGCCAGCAGCTTGGGAGGGGGCGACTATGGCTACACCTTC. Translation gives CASSLGGGDYGYTF.

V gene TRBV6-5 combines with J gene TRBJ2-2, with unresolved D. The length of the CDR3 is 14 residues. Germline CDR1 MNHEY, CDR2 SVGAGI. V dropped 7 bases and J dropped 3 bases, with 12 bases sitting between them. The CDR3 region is CASTTATHTGELFF. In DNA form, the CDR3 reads TGTGCCAGCACCACCGCTACTCACACCGGGGAGCTGTTTTTT.

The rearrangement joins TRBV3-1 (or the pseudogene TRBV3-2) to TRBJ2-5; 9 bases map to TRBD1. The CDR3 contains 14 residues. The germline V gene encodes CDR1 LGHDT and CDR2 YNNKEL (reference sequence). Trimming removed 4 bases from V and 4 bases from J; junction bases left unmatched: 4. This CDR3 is CASSPGQGGETQYF. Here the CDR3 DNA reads TGTGCCAGCAGCCCGGGACAGGGCGGAGAGACCCAGTACTTC.

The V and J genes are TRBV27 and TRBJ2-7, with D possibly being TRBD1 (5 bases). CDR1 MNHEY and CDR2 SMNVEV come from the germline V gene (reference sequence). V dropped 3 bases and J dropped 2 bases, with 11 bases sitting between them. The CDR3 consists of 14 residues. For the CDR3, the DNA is TGTGCCAGCAGTTTTTCACAGGAACCCTACGAGCAGTACTTC. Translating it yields CASSFSQEPYEQYF.

The CDR3: CASSSGARISDTEAFF. CDR3 DNA: TGTGCCAGCAGCTCTGGGGCAAGGATCTCGGACACTGAAGCTTTCTTT. The rearrangement uses TRBV7-9 and TRBJ1-1; possibly TRBD1 for D (5 bases). The CDR3 runs to 16 residues. Germline CDR1 is SEHNR and CDR2 is FQNEAQ (reference sequence). Between the trimmed V and J ends, which lost 4 bases and 3 bases, there was a span of 18 bases.

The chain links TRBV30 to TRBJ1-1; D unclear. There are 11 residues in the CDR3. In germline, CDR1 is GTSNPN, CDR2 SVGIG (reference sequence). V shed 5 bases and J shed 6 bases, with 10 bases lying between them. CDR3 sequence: CAWGRRAEAFF. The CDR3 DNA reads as TGTGCCTGGGGGCGGCGCGCTGAAGCTTTCTTT.

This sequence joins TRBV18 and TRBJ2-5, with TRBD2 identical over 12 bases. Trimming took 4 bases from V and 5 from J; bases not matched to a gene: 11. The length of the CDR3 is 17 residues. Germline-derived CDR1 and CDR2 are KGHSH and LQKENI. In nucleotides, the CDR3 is TGTGCCAGCTCACACCCCTCTAGCGGGGGGGCCGGCGAGACCCAGTACTTC. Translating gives CASSHPSSGGAGETQYF.

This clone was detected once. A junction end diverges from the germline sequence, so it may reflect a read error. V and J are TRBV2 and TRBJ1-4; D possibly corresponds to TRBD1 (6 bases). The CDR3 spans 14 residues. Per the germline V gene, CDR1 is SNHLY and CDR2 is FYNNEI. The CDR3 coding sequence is TGTGCCAGCAGTAAAGCAGGGGATTACGAAAAACTGTTTTTT. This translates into CASSKAGDYEKLFF. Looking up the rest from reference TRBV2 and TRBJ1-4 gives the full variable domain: EPEVTQTPSHQVTQMGQEVILRCVPISNHLYFYWYRQILGQKVEFLVSFYNNEISEKSEIFDDQFSVERPDGSNFTLKIRSTKLEDSAMYFCASSKAGDYEKLFFGSGTQLSVL.

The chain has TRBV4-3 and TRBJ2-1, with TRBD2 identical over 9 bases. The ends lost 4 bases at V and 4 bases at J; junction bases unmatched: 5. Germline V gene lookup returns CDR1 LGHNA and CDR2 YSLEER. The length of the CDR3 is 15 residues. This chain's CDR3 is CASSRGGEGYNEQFF. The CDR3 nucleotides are TGCGCCAGCAGCCGCGGGGGGGAAGGGTACAATGAGCAGTTCTTC.